This record looks at one T cell receptor beta chain sequence and its context. The data originate from a study of CD8 T cells in Susac syndrome. The length of the CDR3 is 12 residues. Deletions cut 0 bases from V and 8 bases from J, with 8 bases between. Germline loops: CDR1 SGHNT, CDR2 YYREEE (reference sequence). A quantity of roughly 0.5 to 1 ug RNA underwent reverse transcription using random hexamers. Amplification of TCR beta CDR3 used immunoSEQ multiplex PCR across 54 Vbeta and 13 Jbeta. TCRdb processed the immunoSEQ multiplex PCR reads anew with MiXCR; each CDR3 protein has one entry. The sample holds a few hundred thousand distinct CDR3 sequences, more than 80% seen once. The multiple sclerosis controls were treatment-naive patients affected by stable or active relapsing-remitting disease. In contrast to the negatively isolated CD8+ and CD4+ T cells, TEMRA cells were FACS-enriched.

This clonotype originated in a human donor with multiple sclerosis. V usage is TRBV5-4 and J usage is TRBJ1-1, with D maybe TRBD1 (6 bases). Sequences were obtained from CD8+ T cells from PBMCs. CDR3 sequence (DNA): TGTGCCAGCAGCTTGGGGACAGACGAAGCTTTCTTT. It codes for CASSLGTDEAFF.